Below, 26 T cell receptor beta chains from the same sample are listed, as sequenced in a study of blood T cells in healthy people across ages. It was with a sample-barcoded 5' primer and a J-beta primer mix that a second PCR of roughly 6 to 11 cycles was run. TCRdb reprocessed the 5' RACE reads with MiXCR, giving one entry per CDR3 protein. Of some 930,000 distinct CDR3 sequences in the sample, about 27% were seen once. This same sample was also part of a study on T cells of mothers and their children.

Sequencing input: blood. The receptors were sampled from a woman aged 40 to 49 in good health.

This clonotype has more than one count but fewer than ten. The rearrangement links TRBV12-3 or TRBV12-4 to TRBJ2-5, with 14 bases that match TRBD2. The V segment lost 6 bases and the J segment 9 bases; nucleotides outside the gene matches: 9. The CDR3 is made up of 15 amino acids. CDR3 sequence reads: CASRGGLAGGQAQYF. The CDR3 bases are TGTGCCAGCAGGGGTGGACTAGCGGGGGGTCAGGCCCAGTACTTC.

This chain's CDR3 is CASSFVQGGNEQYF. The CDR3 bases are TGTGCCAGCAGTTTTGTACAGGGGGGAAATGAGCAGTACTTC. The V call is TRBV28, the J call TRBJ2-5, with 8 bases that match TRBD1. Germline V gives CDR1 MDHEN, CDR2 SYDVKM. Losses at the gene ends were 3 bases for V and 11 bases for J; bases not matched to a gene: 11. This CDR3 is 14 amino acids long.

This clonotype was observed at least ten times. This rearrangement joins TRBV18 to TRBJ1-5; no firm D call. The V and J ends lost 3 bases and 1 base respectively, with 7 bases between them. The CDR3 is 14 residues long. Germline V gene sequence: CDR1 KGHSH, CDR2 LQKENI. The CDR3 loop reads CASSPGGSNQPQHF. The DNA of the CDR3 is TGTGCCAGCTCACCCGGTGGAAGCAATCAGCCCCAGCATTTT.

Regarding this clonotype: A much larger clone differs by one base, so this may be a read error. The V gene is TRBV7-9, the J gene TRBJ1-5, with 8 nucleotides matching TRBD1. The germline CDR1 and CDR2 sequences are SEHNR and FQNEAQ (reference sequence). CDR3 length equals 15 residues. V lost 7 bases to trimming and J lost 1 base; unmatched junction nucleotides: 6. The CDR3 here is CASNPDRGSNQPQHF. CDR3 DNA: TGTGCCAGCAATCCCGACAGGGGCAGCAATCAGCCCCAGCATTTT.

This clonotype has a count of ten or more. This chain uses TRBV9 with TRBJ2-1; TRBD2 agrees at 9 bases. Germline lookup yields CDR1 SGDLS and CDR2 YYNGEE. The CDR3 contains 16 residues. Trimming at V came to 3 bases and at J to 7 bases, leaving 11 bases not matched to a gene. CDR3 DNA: TGTGCCAGCAGCGCCGGCCAGGCGGGGGGGCAGAATGAGCAGTTCTTC. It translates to CASSAGQAGGQNEQFF.

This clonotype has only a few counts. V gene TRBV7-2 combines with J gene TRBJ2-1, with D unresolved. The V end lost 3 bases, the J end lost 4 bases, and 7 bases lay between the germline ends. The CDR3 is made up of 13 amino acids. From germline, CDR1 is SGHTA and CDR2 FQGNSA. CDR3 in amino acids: CASSFGLYNEQFF. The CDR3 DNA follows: TGTGCCAGCAGCTTCGGGCTTTACAATGAGCAGTTCTTC.

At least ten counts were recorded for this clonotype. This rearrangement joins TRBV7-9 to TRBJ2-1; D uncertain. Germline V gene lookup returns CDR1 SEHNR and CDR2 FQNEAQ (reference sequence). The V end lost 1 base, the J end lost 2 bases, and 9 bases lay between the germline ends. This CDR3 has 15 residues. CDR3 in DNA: TGTGCCAGCAGCTTAGATTTCAGAGCCTACAATGAGCAGTTCTTC. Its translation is CASSLDFRAYNEQFF.

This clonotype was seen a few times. Written as DNA, the CDR3 is TGTGCCAGCAGCCCATATACTAACTATGGCTACACCTTC. Translated, it gives CASSPYTNYGYTF. The chain uses TRBV7-2 and TRBJ1-2; D uncertain. The CDR3 extends over 13 amino acids. The germline CDR1 and CDR2 sequences are SGHTA and FQGNSA. V was clipped by 5 bases and J by 0 bases, with 7 bases between them.

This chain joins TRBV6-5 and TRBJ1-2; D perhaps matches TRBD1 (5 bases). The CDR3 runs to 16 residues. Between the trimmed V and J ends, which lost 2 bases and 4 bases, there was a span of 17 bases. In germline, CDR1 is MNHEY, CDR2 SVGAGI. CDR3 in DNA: TGTGCCAGCAGTTACGGTTCCAGGGCCTGGAGCTATGGCTACACCTTC. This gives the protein CASSYGSRAWSYGYTF.

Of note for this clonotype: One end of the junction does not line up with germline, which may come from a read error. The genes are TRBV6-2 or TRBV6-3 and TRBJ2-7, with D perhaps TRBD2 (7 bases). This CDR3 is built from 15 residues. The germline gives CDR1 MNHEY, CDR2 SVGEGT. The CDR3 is CVSSIAWGGSYEQYF. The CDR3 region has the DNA TGTGTCAGCAGCATCGCCTGGGGGGGCAGCTACGAGCAGTACTTC.

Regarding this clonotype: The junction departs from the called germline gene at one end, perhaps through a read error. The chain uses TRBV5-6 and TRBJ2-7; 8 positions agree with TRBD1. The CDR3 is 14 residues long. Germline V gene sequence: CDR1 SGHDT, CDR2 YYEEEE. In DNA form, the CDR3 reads TGTGCCAGCAGGTACACAGGGGGATCTTACGAGCAGGACTTC. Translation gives CASRYTGGSYEQDF.

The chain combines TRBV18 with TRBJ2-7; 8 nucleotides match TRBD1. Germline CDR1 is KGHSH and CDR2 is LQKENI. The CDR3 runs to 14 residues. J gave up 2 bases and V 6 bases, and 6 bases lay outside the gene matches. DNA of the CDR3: TGTGCCAGCTCCCGTGGACAGGGTGCCTACGAGCAGTACGTC. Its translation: CASSRGQGAYEQYV.

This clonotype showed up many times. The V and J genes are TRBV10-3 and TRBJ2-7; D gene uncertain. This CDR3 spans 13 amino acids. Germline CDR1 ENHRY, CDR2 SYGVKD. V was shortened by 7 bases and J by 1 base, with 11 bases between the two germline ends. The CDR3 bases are TGTGCCATCACAAGGGCGGATTCCTACGAGCAGTACTTC. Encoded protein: CAITRADSYEQYF.

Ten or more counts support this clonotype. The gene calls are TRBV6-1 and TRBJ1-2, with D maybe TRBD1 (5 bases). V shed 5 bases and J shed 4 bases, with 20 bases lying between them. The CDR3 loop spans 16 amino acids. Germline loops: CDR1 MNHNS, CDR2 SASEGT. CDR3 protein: CASSSLIGETRYGYTF. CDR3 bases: TGTGCCAGCAGTTCCCTAATAGGGGAGACCCGCTATGGCTACACCTTC.

This CDR3 reads CASSLVVERGPSAYTEAFF. CDR3 DNA sequence: TGTGCCAGCAGCTTAGTGGTCGAGAGGGGGCCCAGCGCGTACACTGAAGCTTTCTTT. This chain connects TRBV11-3 to TRBJ1-1; TRBD1 matches 7 bases. Germline CDR1 reads SGHNT; CDR2 reads YENEEA. The CDR3 loop spans 19 amino acids. Germline trimming cut 1 base from V and 3 bases from J; bases unmatched to any gene: 17.

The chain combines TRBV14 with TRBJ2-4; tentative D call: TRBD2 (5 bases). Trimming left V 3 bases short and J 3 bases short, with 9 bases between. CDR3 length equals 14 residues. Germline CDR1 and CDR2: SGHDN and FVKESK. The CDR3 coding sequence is TGTGCCAGCAGCCACGGACGGGACAAAAACATTCAGTACTTC. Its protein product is CASSHGRDKNIQYF. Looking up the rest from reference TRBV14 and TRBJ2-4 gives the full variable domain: EAGVTQFPSHSVIEKGQTVTLRCDPISGHDNLYWYRRVMGKEIKFLLHFVKESKQDESGMPNNRFLAERTGGTYSTLKVQPAELEDSGVYFCASSHGRDKNIQYFGAGTRLSVL.

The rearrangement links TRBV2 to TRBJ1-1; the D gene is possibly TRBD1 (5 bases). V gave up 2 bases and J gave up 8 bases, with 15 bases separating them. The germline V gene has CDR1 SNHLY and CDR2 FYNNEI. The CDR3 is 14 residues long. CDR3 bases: TGTGCCAGCAGTGAAATCGGCGGGGGACTCGAAGCTTTCTTT. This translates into CASSEIGGGLEAFF. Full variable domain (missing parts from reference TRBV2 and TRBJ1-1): EPEVTQTPSHQVTQMGQEVILRCVPISNHLYFYWYRQILGQKVEFLVSFYNNEISEKSEIFDDQFSVERPDGSNFTLKIRSTKLEDSAMYFCASSEIGGGLEAFFGQGTRLTVV.

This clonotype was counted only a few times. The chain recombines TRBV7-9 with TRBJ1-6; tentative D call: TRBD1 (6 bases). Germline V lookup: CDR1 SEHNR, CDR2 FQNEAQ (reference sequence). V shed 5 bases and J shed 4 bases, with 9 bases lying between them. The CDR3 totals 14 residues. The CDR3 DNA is TGTGCCAGCAGCCACAGGGTGTATAATTCACCCCTCCACTTT. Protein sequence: CASSHRVYNSPLHF.

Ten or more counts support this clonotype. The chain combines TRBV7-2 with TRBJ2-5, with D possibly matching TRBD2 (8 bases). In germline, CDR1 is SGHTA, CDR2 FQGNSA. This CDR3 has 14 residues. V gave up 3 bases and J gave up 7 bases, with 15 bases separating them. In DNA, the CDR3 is TGTGCCAGCAGCTTCGGGAGGGCAGGGGGGACCCAGTACTTC. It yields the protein CASSFGRAGGTQYF.

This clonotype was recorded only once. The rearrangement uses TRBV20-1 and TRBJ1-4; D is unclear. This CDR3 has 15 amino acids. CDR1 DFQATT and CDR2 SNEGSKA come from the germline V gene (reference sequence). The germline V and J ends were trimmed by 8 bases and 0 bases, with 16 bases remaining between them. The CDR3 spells CSTLRIATTNEKLFF. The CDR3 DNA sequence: TGCAGTACTCTCAGAATAGCTACAACTAATGAAAAACTGTTTTTT.

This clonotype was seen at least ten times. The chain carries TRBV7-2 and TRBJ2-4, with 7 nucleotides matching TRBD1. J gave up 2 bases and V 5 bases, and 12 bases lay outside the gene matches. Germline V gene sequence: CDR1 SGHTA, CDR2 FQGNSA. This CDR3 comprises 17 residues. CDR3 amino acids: CASSRQGIQMSKNIQYF. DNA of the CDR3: TGTGCCAGCAGCCGACAGGGAATCCAAATGTCCAAAAACATTCAGTACTTC.

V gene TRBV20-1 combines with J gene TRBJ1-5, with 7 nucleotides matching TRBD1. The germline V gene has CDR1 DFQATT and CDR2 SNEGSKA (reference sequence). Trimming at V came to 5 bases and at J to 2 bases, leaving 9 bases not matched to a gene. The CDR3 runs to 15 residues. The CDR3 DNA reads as TGCAGTGCTTCCGGGACAGTCATTGGCAATCAGCCCCAGCATTTT. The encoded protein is CSASGTVIGNQPQHF.

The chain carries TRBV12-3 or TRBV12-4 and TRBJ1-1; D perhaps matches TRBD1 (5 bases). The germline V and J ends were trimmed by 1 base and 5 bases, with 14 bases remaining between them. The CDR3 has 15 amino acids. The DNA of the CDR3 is TGTGCCAGCAGTTTAGGGGCAGGCCGGGGGACTGAAGCTTTCTTT. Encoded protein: CASSLGAGRGTEAFF.

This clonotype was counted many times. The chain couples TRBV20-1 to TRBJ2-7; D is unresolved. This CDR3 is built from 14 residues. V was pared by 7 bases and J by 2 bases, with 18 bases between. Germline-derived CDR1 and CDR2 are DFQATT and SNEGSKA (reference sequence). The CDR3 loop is CSVPDALKTYEQYF. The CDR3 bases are TGCAGTGTCCCCGATGCATTAAAAACCTACGAGCAGTACTTC.

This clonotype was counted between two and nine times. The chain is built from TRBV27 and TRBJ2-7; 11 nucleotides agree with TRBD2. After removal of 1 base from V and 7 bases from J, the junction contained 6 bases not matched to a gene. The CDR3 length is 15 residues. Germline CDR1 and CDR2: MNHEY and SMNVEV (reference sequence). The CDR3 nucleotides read TGTGCCAGCAGTTTATTACTAGCGGGGGACCAGGAGCAGTACTTC. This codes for CASSLLLAGDQEQYF.

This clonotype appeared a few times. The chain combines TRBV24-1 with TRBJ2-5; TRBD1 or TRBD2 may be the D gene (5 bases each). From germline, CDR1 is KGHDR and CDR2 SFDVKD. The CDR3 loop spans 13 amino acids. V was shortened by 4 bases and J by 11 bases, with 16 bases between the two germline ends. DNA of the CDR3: TGTGCCACCAGTGACCCAAGGGGTTGGGAGCAGTACTTC. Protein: CATSDPRGWEQYF.